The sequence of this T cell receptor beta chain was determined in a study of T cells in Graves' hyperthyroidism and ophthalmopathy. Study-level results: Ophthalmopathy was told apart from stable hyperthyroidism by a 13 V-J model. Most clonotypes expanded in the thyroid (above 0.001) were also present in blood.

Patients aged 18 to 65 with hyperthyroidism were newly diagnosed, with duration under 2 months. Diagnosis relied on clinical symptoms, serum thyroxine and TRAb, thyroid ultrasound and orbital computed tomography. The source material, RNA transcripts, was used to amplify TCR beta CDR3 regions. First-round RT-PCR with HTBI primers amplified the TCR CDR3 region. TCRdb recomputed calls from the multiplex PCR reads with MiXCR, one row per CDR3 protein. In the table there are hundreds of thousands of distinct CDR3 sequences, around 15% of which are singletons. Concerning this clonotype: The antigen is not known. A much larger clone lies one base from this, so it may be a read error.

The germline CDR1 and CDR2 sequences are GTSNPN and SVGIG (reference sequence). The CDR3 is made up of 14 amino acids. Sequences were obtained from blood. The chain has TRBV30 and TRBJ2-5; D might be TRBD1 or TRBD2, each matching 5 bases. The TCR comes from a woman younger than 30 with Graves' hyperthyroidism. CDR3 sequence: CAWRGLATSGTQCF. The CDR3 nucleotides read TGTGCCTGGAGAGGGCTAGCTACATCGGGGACCCAGTGCTTC.